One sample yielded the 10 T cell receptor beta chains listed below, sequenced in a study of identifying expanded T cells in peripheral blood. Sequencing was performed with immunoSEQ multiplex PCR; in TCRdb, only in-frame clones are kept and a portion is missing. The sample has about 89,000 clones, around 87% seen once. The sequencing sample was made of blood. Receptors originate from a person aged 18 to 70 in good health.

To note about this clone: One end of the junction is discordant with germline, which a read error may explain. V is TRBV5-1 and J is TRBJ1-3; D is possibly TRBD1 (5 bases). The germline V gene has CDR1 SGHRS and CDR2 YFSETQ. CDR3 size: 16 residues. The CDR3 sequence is CASRFGAASSGNTIYF. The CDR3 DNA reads TGCGCCAGCCGCTTTGGGGCTGCCAGCTCTGGAAACACCATATATTTT.

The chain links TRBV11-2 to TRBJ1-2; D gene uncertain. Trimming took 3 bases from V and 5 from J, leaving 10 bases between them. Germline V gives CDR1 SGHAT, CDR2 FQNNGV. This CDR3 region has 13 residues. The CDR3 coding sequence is TGTGCCAGCAGCTTCGGAGTAGGGTATGGCTACACCTTC. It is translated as CASSFGVGYGYTF.

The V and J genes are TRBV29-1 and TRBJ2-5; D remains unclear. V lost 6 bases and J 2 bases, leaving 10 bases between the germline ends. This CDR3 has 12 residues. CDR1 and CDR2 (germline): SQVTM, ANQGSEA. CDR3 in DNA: TGCAGCGTGGTAGTTAATCAAGAGACCCAGTACTTC. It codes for CSVVVNQETQYF.

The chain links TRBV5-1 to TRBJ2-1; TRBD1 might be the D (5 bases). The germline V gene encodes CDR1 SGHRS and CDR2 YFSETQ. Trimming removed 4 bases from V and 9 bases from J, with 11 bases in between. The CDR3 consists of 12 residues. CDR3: CASSLGVPEQFF. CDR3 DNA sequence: TGCGCCAGCAGCCTAGGGGTCCCTGAGCAGTTCTTC. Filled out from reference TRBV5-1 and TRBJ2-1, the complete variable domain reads KAGVTQTPRYLIKTRGQQVTLSCSPISGHRSVSWYQQTPGQGLQFLFEYFSETQRNKGNFPGRFSGRQFSNSRSEMNVSTLELGDSALYLCASSLGVPEQFFGPGTRLTVL.

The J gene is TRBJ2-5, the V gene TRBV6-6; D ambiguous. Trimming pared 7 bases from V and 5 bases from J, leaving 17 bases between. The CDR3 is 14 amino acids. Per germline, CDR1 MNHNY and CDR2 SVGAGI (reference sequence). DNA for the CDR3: TGTGCCAGCAAAGTTGTGTTCTCTACGGAGACCCAGTACTTC. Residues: CASKVVFSTETQYF.

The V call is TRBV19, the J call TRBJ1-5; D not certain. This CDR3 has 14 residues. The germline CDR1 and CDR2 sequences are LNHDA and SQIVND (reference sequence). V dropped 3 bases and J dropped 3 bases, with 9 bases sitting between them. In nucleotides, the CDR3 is TGTGCCAGTAGTATGTTTGGGGTCAATCAGCCCCAGCATTTT. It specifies CASSMFGVNQPQHF.

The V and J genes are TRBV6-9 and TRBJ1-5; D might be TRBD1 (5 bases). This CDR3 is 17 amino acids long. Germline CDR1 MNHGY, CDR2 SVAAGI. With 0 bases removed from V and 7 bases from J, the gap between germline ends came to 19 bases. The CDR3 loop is CASSYSRFSAGCQPQHF. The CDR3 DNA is TGTGCCAGCAGTTATTCTCGTTTTTCGGCAGGGTGCCAGCCCCAGCATTTT.

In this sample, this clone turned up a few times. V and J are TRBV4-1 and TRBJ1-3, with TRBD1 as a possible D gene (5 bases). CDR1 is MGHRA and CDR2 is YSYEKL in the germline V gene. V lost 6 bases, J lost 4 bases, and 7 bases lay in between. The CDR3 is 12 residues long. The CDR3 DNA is TGCGCCAGCAGGGGGACGGGAAACACCATATATTTT. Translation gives CASRGTGNTIYF.

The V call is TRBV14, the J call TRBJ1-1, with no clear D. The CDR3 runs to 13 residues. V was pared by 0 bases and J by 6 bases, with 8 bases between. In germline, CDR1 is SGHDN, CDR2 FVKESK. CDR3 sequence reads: CASSQDAGSEAFF. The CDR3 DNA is TGTGCCAGCAGCCAAGATGCTGGGTCTGAAGCTTTCTTT.

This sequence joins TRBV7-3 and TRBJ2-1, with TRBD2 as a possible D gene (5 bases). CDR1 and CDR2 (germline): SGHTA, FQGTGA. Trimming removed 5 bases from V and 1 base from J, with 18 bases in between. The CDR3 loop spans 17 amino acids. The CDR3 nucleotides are TGTGCCAGCAGCGTACGGGGAAATCTCGGGTCCTACAATGAGCAGTTCTTC. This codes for CASSVRGNLGSYNEQFF.